This T cell receptor beta chain appears in the sequencing data of a study of T cells in Graves' hyperthyroidism and ophthalmopathy. The study's findings and limits: Blood shared most expanded thyroid clonotypes above 0.001. The model predicted ophthalmopathy a median roughly 6.5 months before onset.

Worth noting for this clonotype: Antigen specificity is unknown.

Germline trimming cut 6 bases from V and 3 bases from J; bases unmatched to any gene: 5. In germline, CDR1 is MNHEY, CDR2 SVGAGI. This CDR3 spans 14 amino acids. RNA transcripts gave rise to amplified TCR beta CDR3 regions. HTBI primers drove first-round RT-PCR of the TCR CDR3. In TCRdb, the multiplex PCR reads were re-called with MiXCR into one record per CDR3 protein. The sample gives roughly 570,000 distinct CDR3 sequences, about 45% of which show up once; under 20% is in the top ten. Sequences were obtained from peripheral blood or thyroid tissue (not recorded which). The rearrangement uses TRBV6-5 and TRBJ1-2, with 9 bases that match TRBD1. This sequence originates from an adult woman with Graves' disease, either hyperthyroidism or ophthalmopathy (not recorded which). The CDR3 here is CASRIGTGHYGYTF. The CDR3 coding sequence is TGTGCCAGCAGAATAGGGACAGGGCACTATGGCTACACCTTC.